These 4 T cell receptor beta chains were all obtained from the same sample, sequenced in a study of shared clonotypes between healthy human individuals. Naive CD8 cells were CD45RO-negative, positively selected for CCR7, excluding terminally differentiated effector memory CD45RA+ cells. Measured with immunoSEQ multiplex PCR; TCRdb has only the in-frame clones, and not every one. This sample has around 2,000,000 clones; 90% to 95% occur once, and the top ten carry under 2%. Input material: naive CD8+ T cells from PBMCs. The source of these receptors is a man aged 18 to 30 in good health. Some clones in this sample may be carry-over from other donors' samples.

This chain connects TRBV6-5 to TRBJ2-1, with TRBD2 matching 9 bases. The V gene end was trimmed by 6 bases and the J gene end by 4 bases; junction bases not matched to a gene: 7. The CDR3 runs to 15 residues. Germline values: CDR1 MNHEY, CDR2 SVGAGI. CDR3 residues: CASRGTSLTYNEQFF. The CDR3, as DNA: TGTGCCAGCAGGGGGACTAGCCTTACTTACAATGAGCAGTTCTTC.

The CDR3 DNA follows: TGTGCCAGCAGAGGGACAGTCTACGAGCAGTACTTC. This gives the protein CASRGTVYEQYF. The chain recombines TRBV6-1 with TRBJ2-7; 7 nucleotides agree with TRBD1. There are 12 residues in the CDR3. Germline V gene sequence: CDR1 MNHNS, CDR2 SASEGT. V was pared by 6 bases and J by 3 bases, with 2 bases of the junction left unmatched.

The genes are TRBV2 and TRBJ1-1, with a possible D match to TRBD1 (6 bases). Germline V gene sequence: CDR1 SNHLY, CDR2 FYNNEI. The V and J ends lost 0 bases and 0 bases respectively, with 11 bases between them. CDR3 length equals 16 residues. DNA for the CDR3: TGTGCCAGCAGTGAAGCTAGGGACACCGTGAACACTGAAGCTTTCTTT. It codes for CASSEARDTVNTEAFF.

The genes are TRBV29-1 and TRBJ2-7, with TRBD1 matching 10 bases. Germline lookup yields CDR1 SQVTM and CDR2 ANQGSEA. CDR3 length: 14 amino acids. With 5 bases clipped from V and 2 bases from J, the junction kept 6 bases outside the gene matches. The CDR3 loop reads CSVFPGQGPYEQYF. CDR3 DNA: TGCAGCGTTTTCCCGGGACAGGGGCCCTACGAGCAGTACTTC.